These T cell receptor beta chains were read from a single sample in a study of shared clonotypes between healthy human individuals. The data were produced by immunoSEQ multiplex PCR, yet TCRdb's version contains in-frame clones alone and is incomplete. This sample has about 980,000 clones; 76% occur once, and the top ten carry approximately 1.5%. The material sequenced was memory CD4+ T cells sorted from blood. These receptors were taken from a young man in good health. The CDR3 runs from the conserved cysteine through the conserved F or W. The order of the fields is D gene, J gene, clone size, V gene, CDR3 protein, CDR3 DNA. D genes are given only for firm matches. Some rows mark clone size as missing; the rest say once, few, many or name a class of expanded clone.

>.|TRBJ2-3|.|TRBV10-3
CAISEYQGGDTQYF
TGTGCCATCAGTGAGTATCAGGGAGGCGATACGCAGTATTTT
>TRBD2|TRBJ2-5|.|TRBV5-4
CASSQGLAETQYF
TGTGCCAGCAGCCAGGGACTAGCGGAGACCCAGTACTTC
>.|TRBJ1-4|.|TRBV9
CASSVGSLGEKLFF
TGTGCCAGCAGCGTAGGGAGCTTGGGCGAAAAACTGTTTTTT
>.|TRBJ2-7|few|TRBV2
CASSAQLYEQYF
TGTGCCAGCAGTGCCCAGCTCTACGAGCAGTACTTC
>.|TRBJ1-1|.|TRBV18
CASSPPPLGNTEAFF
TGTGCCAGCTCACCACCCCCGTTGGGGAACACTGAAGCTTTCTTT
>.|TRBJ2-5|.|TRBV9
CASSPNMGASEATQYF
TGTGCCAGCAGCCCAAATATGGGGGCCAGTGAAGCGACCCAGTACTTC
>TRBD2|TRBJ2-3|.|TRBV9
CASSGGGVRTDTQYF
TGTGCCAGCAGCGGGGGAGGGGTTCGCACAGATACGCAGTATTTT
>.|TRBJ2-3|.|TRBV5-6
CASSLTRTDTQYF
TGTGCCAGCAGCTTGACCCGCACAGATACGCAGTATTTT
>.|TRBJ1-6|once|TRBV6-5
CASSFLQGNNSPLHF
TGTGCCAGCAGTTTCTTACAGGGAAACAATTCACCCCTCCACTTT
>.|TRBJ1-5|.|TRBV28
CASSSLAKVNQPQHF
TGTGCCAGCAGTTCCCTTGCAAAGGTTAATCAGCCCCAGCATTTT
>.|TRBJ1-2|.|TRBV25-1
CASSVQDHPYGYTF
TGTGCCAGCAGTGTCCAGGACCACCCCTATGGCTACACCTTC
>TRBD1|TRBJ2-5|.|TRBV9
CASSPRPGGGETQYF
TGTGCCAGCAGCCCTCGGCCAGGGGGCGGTGAGACCCAGTACTTC
>TRBD2|TRBJ2-3|.|TRBV15
CATSSIGTSGRRPDTQYF
TGTGCCACCAGCAGCATAGGGACTAGCGGGAGAAGACCAGATACGCAGTATTTT
>.|TRBJ1-3|many|TRBV6-1
CASSSRTGNTIYF
TGTGCCAGCAGTTCTCGGACAGGAAACACCATATATTTT
>.|TRBJ2-7|.|TRBV5-1
CASSLEGSFSYEQYF
TGCGCCAGCAGCTTGGAGGGGTCCTTCTCCTACGAGCAGTACTTC
>.|TRBJ1-1|few|TRBV29-1
CSVAGGSKTEAFF
TGCAGCGTCGCCGGGGGAAGCAAGACTGAAGCTTTCTTT
>.|TRBJ2-7|few|TRBV2
CASRYSTAIVHEQYF
TGTGCCAGCCGTTATTCGACAGCCATCGTCCACGAGCAGTACTTC
>.|TRBJ2-2|.|TRBV30
CAWSAGIGELFF
TGTGCCTGGAGTGCGGGGATCGGGGAGCTGTTTTTT
>TRBD2|TRBJ2-3|.|TRBV6-1
CATLGTRVGYTQYF
TGTGCCACACTTGGGACTAGGGTGGGATATACGCAGTATTTT
>.|TRBJ2-1|once|TRBV20-1
CSARGLVGQFF
TGCAGTGCTAGAGGACTAGTGGGGCAGTTCTTC
>TRBD1|TRBJ2-7|.|TRBV5-1
CASSRGQGVYEQYF
TGCGCCAGCAGCAGAGGACAGGGGGTCTACGAGCAGTACTTC
>TRBD1|TRBJ2-5|.|TRBV5-1
CASSDTGGAETQYF
TGCGCCAGCAGCGACACAGGGGGCGCTGAGACCCAGTACTTC
>.|TRBJ1-5|.|TRBV7-8
CASSLVAGSSNQPQHF
TGTGCCAGCAGCTTAGTGGCAGGGAGTAGCAATCAGCCCCAGCATTTT
>.|TRBJ2-7|.|TRBV5-3
CARSPTNVVYYAAAYEQYF
TGTGCCAGAAGCCCAACCAATGTCGTTTATTATGCGGCGGCCTACGAGCAGTACTTC
>TRBD1|TRBJ2-7|.|TRBV6-1
CASRPGQGYEQYF
TGTGCCAGCAGGCCCGGACAGGGGTACGAGCAGTACTTC
>TRBD1|TRBJ2-7|.|TRBV30
CAWSAGQGYEQYF
TGTGCCTGGAGTGCGGGACAGGGATACGAGCAGTACTTC
>TRBD1|TRBJ1-2|.|TRBV6-5
CASSKWDRAEYGYTF
TGTGCCAGCAGTAAATGGGACAGGGCGGAGTATGGCTACACCTTC
>.|TRBJ2-7|.|TRBV5-1
CASSTGGAGRGKYF
TGCGCCAGCAGCACCGGCGGAGCGGGCCGGGGGAAGTACTTC
>TRBD1|TRBJ1-1|.|TRBV28
CASSEPGQGTSEAFF
TGTGCCAGCAGTGAACCGGGACAGGGTACTAGTGAAGCTTTCTTT
>.|TRBJ1-6|.|TRBV5-1
CASRSDSNSPLHF
TGCGCCAGCAGGTCGGACAGTAATTCACCCCTCCACTTT
>.|TRBJ1-5|.|TRBV7-9
CASSPGSGDQPQHF
TGTGCCAGCAGCCCCGGTTCAGGGGACCAGCCCCAGCATTTT
>.|TRBJ2-5|.|TRBV5-1
CASSLEGWETQYF
TGCGCCAGCAGCTTAGAGGGCTGGGAGACCCAGTACTTC
>TRBD2|TRBJ2-7|.|TRBV30
CAWSVGASGRRGYEQYF
TGTGCCTGGAGTGTGGGGGCTAGCGGGAGGAGGGGCTACGAGCAGTACTTC
>TRBD1|TRBJ1-1|.|TRBV7-8
CASSNRDRVAEAFF
TGTGCCAGCAGCAACCGGGACAGGGTGGCTGAAGCTTTCTTT
>.|TRBJ2-5|.|TRBV6-1
CASSEALGGGLGTQYF
TGTGCCAGCAGTGAAGCGCTTGGAGGGGGCTTAGGGACCCAGTACTTC
>.|TRBJ1-1|.|TRBV6-6
CASSPLQGAEAFF
TGTGCCAGCAGCCCCCTACAGGGCGCTGAAGCTTTCTTT
>.|TRBJ1-1|.|TRBV5-1
CASSLQQTNTEAFF
TGCGCCAGCAGCTTGCAACAGACGAACACTGAAGCTTTCTTT
>.|TRBJ1-2|.|TRBV6-6
CACQDYGYTF
TGTGCCTGCCAGGACTATGGCTACACCTTC
>TRBD1|TRBJ1-1|.|TRBV5-1
CASSLAAGGITEAFF
TGCGCCAGCAGCTTGGCGGCAGGGGGCATCACTGAAGCTTTCTTT
>.|TRBJ2-5|.|TRBV30
CAWRNQGGQTQYF
TGTGCCTGGAGAAACCAGGGGGGGCAGACCCAGTACTTC
>.|TRBJ2-7|.|TRBV7-2
CASSFKGGGPAEQYF
TGTGCCAGCAGCTTCAAAGGGGGAGGGCCCGCCGAGCAGTACTTC
>.|TRBJ1-1|.|TRBV6-6
CASVTGLGTEAFF
TGTGCCAGCGTAACAGGGTTAGGAACTGAAGCTTTCTTT
>TRBD1|TRBJ2-5|.|TRBV11-2
CASSLAGDRQETQYF
TGTGCCAGCAGCTTAGCTGGGGACAGACAAGAGACCCAGTACTTC
>.|TRBJ1-4|.|TRBV28
CASSLKTGRGAKLFF
TGTGCCAGCAGTTTAAAAACAGGGCGGGGAGCAAAACTGTTTTTT
>.|TRBJ1-3|few|TRBV2
CASMSGESTIYF
TGTGCCAGCATGTCAGGGGAGAGCACCATATATTTT
>TRBD1|TRBJ1-2|.|TRBV5-6
CASSPRVWGQQNYGYTF
TGTGCCAGCAGCCCAAGGGTCTGGGGACAGCAAAACTATGGCTACACCTTC
>.|TRBJ2-7|.|TRBV19
CASMGFGYEQYF
TGTGCCAGTATGGGGTTTGGCTACGAGCAGTACTTC
>TRBD1|TRBJ1-4|.|TRBV2
CASSRDRGATNEKLFF
TGTGCCAGCAGTCGGGACAGAGGTGCCACTAATGAAAAACTGTTTTTT
>TRBD1|TRBJ1-2|.|TRBV28
CASSTKGAGNYGYTF
TGTGCCAGCAGTACCAAGGGGGCGGGTAACTATGGCTACACCTTC